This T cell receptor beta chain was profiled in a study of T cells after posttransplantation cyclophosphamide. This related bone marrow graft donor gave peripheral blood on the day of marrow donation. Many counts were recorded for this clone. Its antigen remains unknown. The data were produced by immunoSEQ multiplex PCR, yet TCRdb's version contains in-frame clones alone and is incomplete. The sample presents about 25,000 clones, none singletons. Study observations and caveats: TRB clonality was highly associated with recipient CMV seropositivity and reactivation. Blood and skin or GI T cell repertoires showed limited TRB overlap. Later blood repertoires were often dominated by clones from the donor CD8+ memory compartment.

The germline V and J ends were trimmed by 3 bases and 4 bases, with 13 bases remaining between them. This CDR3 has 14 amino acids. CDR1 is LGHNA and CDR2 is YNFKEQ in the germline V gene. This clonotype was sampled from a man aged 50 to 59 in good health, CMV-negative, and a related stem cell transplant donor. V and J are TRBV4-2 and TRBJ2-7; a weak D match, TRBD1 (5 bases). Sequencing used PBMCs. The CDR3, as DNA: TGTGCCAGCAGCCAGGAAGCCAGGGTATACGAGCAGTACTTC. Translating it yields CASSQEARVYEQYF.